This paragraph covers one T cell receptor beta chain sequence. Its antigen is still unknown. This specimen belongs to a study of blood T cells in healthy people across ages. Overall study results and limits: Investigators treated diversity estimates from one million T cells as underestimates.

A second PCR of about 7 to 12 cycles used a sample-barcoded 5' primer and a J-beta primer mix. Samples each returned at least 2.5 million CDR3-containing paired-end reads. MiXCR, applied by TCRdb to the 5' RACE reads, yields one record per CDR3 protein. The table records approximately 880,000 distinct CDR3 sequences, under 50% of them present only once. This CDR3 spans 15 amino acids. Germline V CDR1 and CDR2: KGHDR, SFDVKD. Trimming cost V 3 bases and J 2 bases; bases outside gene matches: 4. The sequenced sample consisted of blood. The chain recombines TRBV24-1 with TRBJ2-7; 9 positions match TRBD1. The sequence derives from a man aged 30-40 years in good health. CDR3 nucleotides: TGTGCCACCAGTGATCCTGACAGGGGGGCCTACGAGCAGTACTTC. This encodes CATSDPDRGAYEQYF.